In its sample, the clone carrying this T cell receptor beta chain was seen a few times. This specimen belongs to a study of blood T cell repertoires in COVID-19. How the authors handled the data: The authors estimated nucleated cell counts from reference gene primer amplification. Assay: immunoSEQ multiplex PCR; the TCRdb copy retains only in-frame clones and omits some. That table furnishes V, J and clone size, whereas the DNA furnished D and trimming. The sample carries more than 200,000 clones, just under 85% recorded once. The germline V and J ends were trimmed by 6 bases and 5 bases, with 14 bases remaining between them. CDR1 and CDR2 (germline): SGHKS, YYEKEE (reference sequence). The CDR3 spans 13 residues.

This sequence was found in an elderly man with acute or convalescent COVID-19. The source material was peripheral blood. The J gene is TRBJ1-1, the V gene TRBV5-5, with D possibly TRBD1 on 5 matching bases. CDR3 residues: CASILWEGTEAFF. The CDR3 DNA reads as TGTGCCAGCATCCTGTGGGAGGGGACTGAAGCTTTCTTT.